This TCR beta chain was captured in a study of shared clonotypes between healthy human individuals. Terminally differentiated effector memory CD45RA+ cells were left out of the naive CD8 fraction, which was CD45RO-negative and positively selected for CCR7. Germline CDR1 and CDR2: SNHLY and FYNNEI. The CDR3 is 15 amino acids. V shed 6 bases and J shed 2 bases, with 15 bases lying between them. Libraries were prepared by immunoSEQ multiplex PCR; TCRdb keeps only in-frame clonotypes and omits some of them. The sample carries about 800,000 clones, 90% to 98% recorded once. Input material: naive CD8+ T cells sorted from blood. The sequence came from a man aged 25 to 40 in good health. The V call is TRBV2, the J call TRBJ2-3, with no clear D. This chain's CDR3 is CASSLGPIPTDTQYF. CDR3 DNA sequence: TGTGCCAGCAGCTTAGGACCCATCCCCACAGATACGCAGTATTTT.